A selection of T cell receptor beta chains follows, all from one sample in a study of T cells in Graves' hyperthyroidism and ophthalmopathy. One entry per CDR3 protein results from TCRdb running MiXCR on the multiplex PCR reads. In the table there are 96,000 or so distinct CDR3 sequences, around 50% of which are singletons. Sequencing was performed on blood. The receptors come from a woman in her 40s with Graves' hyperthyroidism. Both conserved end residues are part of each CDR3. D genes are given only for firm matches. Clone size is not always given. Where it is, it says once, few, many or a class for expanded clones.

j_call | clone_size | v_call | d_call | cdr3_nt | cdr3_aa
TRBJ2-5 | many | TRBV9 | TRBD2 | TGTGCCAGCAGCGCCGGACTAGCGGGAGCGGGTAGAGAGACCCAGTACTTC | CASSAGLAGAGRETQYF
TRBJ2-7 | . | TRBV7-9 | TRBD1 | TGTGCCAGCAGCTTAGCTGGGACAGGGTTGTACGAGCAGTACTTC | CASSLAGTGLYEQYF
TRBJ1-2 | few | TRBV9 | TRBD1 | TGTGCCAGCAGCCAGACAGGGACCAGAGGCTACACCTTC | CASSQTGTRGYTF
TRBJ1-1 | many | TRBV11-1 | . | TGTGCCAGCAGCTTAGGGAGGAACACTGAAGCTTTCTTT | CASSLGRNTEAFF
TRBJ2-7 | . | TRBV7-2 | . | TGTGCCAGCAGCTTCCCCATGACAGGTCTCGACGAGCAGTACTTC | CASSFPMTGLDEQYF
TRBJ2-2 | once | TRBV7-8 | TRBD2 | TGTGCCAGCAGCCAGTGGACTAGCGGGTGGACCGGGGAGCTGTTTTTT | CASSQWTSGWTGELFF
TRBJ1-2 | many | TRBV4-3 | . | TGCGCCAGCAGCCAAGATAGGGGACCCTATGGCTACACCTTC | CASSQDRGPYGYTF
TRBJ2-7 | . | TRBV20-1 | TRBD2 | TGCAGTGGCAGTCCCCTAGCGGGAGCCAGGAAGCAGTACTTC | CSGSPLAGARKQYF
TRBJ2-7 | . | TRBV9 | . | TGTGCCAGCAGCGTCACCCCCGGCCCTACCTACGAGCAGTACTTC | CASSVTPGPTYEQYF
TRBJ1-2 | many | TRBV19 | TRBD1 | TGTGCCAGTAGTGGAGAGACAGGGATAAGCTATGGCTACACCTTC | CASSGETGISYGYTF
TRBJ1-4 | many | TRBV7-2 | TRBD1 | TGTGCCAGCAGCAAACCGACAGGGTGGCAAGAAAAACTGTTTTTT | CASSKPTGWQEKLFF
TRBJ1-1 | many | TRBV14 | . | TGTGCCAGCAGCCAAGATAATATCGAGTTTGAAGCTTTCTTT | CASSQDNIEFEAFF
TRBJ1-1 | . | TRBV29-1 | TRBD1 | TGCAGCGGACGGGACAGGGGCCTGAACACTGAAGCTTTCTTT | CSGRDRGLNTEAFF
TRBJ1-5 | . | TRBV29-1 | TRBD1 | TGCAGCGTACAGGGGGGTGATCAGCCCCAGCATTTT | CSVQGGDQPQHF
TRBJ2-7 | many | TRBV5-1 | TRBD1 | TGCGCCAGCAGCTTGGGACAGGGAGTGGCCGAGCAGTACTTC | CASSLGQGVAEQYF
TRBJ2-7 | many | TRBV6-6 | . | TGTGCCAGCGAACCTCGGGGAACCTACGAGCAGTACTTC | CASEPRGTYEQYF
TRBJ1-1 | many | TRBV7-9 | TRBD1 | TGTGCCAGCAGCTTTCGAAGGACAGGGATAAACACTGAAGCTTTCTTT | CASSFRRTGINTEAFF
TRBJ1-6 | few | TRBV14 | TRBD1 | TGTGCCAGCTCCCGGACAGGGTATAATTCACCCCTCCACTTT | CASSRTGYNSPLHF
TRBJ1-2 | . | TRBV7-2 | TRBD1 | TGTGCCAGCAGCTTAGTATTCCGCGGCGAGCAGGGGGATGGCTACACCTTC | CASSLVFRGEQGDGYTF
TRBJ1-5 | . | TRBV7-3 | . | TGTGCCAGCAGCGTGGTGGGGAATAGCAATCAGCCCCAGCATTTT | CASSVVGNSNQPQHF
TRBJ1-2 | many | TRBV2 | TRBD1 | TGTGCCAGCAGCACGGGACAGGGGGTTAATGGCTACACCTTC | CASSTGQGVNGYTF
TRBJ2-7 | many | TRBV7-2 | TRBD2 | TGTGCCAGCAGCTTAGAACGCGGGAGCTCCTACGAGCAGTACTTC | CASSLERGSSYEQYF
TRBJ1-2 | many | TRBV20-1 | TRBD1 | TGCAGTGCCCACCGCCGGGACAGGGATGGCTACACCTTC | CSAHRRDRDGYTF
TRBJ2-2 | few | TRBV2 | TRBD2 | TGTGCCAGCAGTTTCGCGGGGGACACCGGGGAGCTGTTTTTT | CASSFAGDTGELFF
TRBJ2-5 | . | TRBV9 | TRBD2 | TGTGCCAGCACCCGTGGACTAGCGGGAGTCAGGGAGACCCAGTACTTC | CASTRGLAGVRETQYF
TRBJ2-6 | once | TRBV7-9 | . | TGTGCCAGCAGGGGCCTTGGACAGGCCAACGTCCTGACTTTC | CASRGLGQANVLTF
TRBJ1-1 | . | TRBV24-1 | . | TGTGCCACCAGTGAGCGGGACGGGAACACTGAAGCTTTCTTT | CATSERDGNTEAFF
TRBJ1-3 | many | TRBV7-2 | . | TGTGCCAGCAGCTATATCAGGGGACGGGAAAACACCATATATTTT | CASSYIRGRENTIYF
TRBJ2-5 | . | TRBV7-2 | . | TGTGCCAGCAGCCAAGGCGACGGGACGGGGCCCCAAGAGACCCAGTACTTC | CASSQGDGTGPQETQYF
TRBJ2-7 | . | TRBV7-9 | TRBD2 | TGTGCCAGCAGCTTAGTGGGACTAGCCTACGAGCCGTACTTC | CASSLVGLAYEPYF
TRBJ2-5 | . | TRBV2 | TRBD2 | TGTGCCAGCAGTGAACTAGCGGGGAACCAAGAGACCCAGTACTTC | CASSELAGNQETQYF
TRBJ1-1 | many | TRBV20-1 | . | TGCAGTGCTAGAGCTGGGGGGCGGTGGGACACTGAAGCTTTCTTT | CSARAGGRWDTEAFF
TRBJ2-5 | many | TRBV12-3/TRBV12-4 | . | TGTGCCAGCAGTCAAGGAGGTCCCCAAGAGACCCAGTACTTC | CASSQGGPQETQYF
TRBJ2-5 | few | TRBV9 | . | TGTGCCAGCAGTACGCCCCGGGACGGTCCAGGGACCCAGTACTTC | CASSTPRDGPGTQYF
TRBJ1-5 | many | TRBV6-5 | . | TGTGCCAGCAGTTACGAAATCGGGGGAGCTGGTCAGCCCCAGCATTTT | CASSYEIGGAGQPQHF
TRBJ2-7 | many | TRBV15 | TRBD1 | TGTGCCACCAGCAGAGAGAGGGGACAGGGGACCGAGCAGTACTTC | CATSRERGQGTEQYF
TRBJ1-1 | many | TRBV7-9 | TRBD1 | TGTGCCAGCTCACCGTCAGGGGGCGGAAGGACTGAAGCTTTCTTT | CASSPSGGGRTEAFF
TRBJ2-2 | few | TRBV6-6 | TRBD1 | TGTGCCAGCAGTCTCCTGGACAGGGGCAGGGGGGAGCTGTTTTTT | CASSLLDRGRGELFF
TRBJ2-5 | . | TRBV6-6 | TRBD2 | TGTGCCAGCAGCCCCCCTAGCGGGAGTGAGACCCAGTACTTC | CASSPPSGSETQYF
TRBJ2-7 | once | TRBV24-1 | . | TGTGCCACCAGTGACCCTAACGAACGCGAGCAGTACTTC | CATSDPNEREQYF
TRBJ2-3 | . | TRBV12-3/TRBV12-4 | . | TGTGCCAGCAGTACGAAACGACAGGCAGATACGCAGTATTTT | CASSTKRQADTQYF
TRBJ2-5 | . | TRBV11-2 | TRBD2 | TGTGTCAGCAGCCGGACTAGCGGGAGAGAGACCCAGTACTTC | CVSSRTSGRETQYF
TRBJ2-3 | many | TRBV7-2 | . | TGTGCCAGCAGCTTCACTAGGGGGGGCACAGATACGCAGTATTTT | CASSFTRGGTDTQYF
TRBJ2-7 | medium-sized | TRBV29-1 | . | TGCAGCGTGGCGGGTGCCTACGAGCAGTACTTC | CSVAGAYEQYF
TRBJ2-5 | many | TRBV4-2 | . | TGTGCCAGCAGCCAAGACTCCTGGCGCTCGGGGGAGACCCAGTACTTC | CASSQDSWRSGETQYF
TRBJ2-2 | few | TRBV6-1 | TRBD2 | TGTGCCAGCAGTAAGACTAGCGGAGCGAACACCGGGGAGCTGTTTTTT | CASSKTSGANTGELFF
TRBJ1-5 | many | TRBV6-5 | . | TGTGCCAGCAGAAGGAGCAATCAGCCCCAGCATTTT | CASRRSNQPQHF
TRBJ1-5 | . | TRBV5-5 | TRBD1 | TGTGCCAGCAGCGGGGTACAGGGGGGACAGCCCCAGCATTTT | CASSGVQGGQPQHF
TRBJ1-1 | . | TRBV7-9 | . | TGTGCCAGCAGCCTGAGTCTGGACCTACCGCCTGAAGCTTTCTTT | CASSLSLDLPPEAFF
TRBJ2-7 | many | TRBV5-1 | TRBD1 | TGCGCCAGCGGGACAGGGCCATCGACCTACGAGCAGTACTTC | CASGTGPSTYEQYF
TRBJ2-5 | many | TRBV5-1 | TRBD1 | TGCGCCACCGGACAGGGGGCACAGGAGACCCAGTACTTC | CATGQGAQETQYF
TRBJ1-2 | many | TRBV20-1 | TRBD1 | TGCAGTGCTACTAGACAGGGTGTGGGAAACTATGGCTACACCTTC | CSATRQGVGNYGYTF
TRBJ2-2 | few | TRBV20-1 | . | TGCAGTGCTAGGGGCCAGCTGAACACCGGGGAGCTGTACTTC | CSARGQLNTGELYF
TRBJ1-2 | many | TRBV29-1 | . | TGCAGCGGACAAGATAGCTATGGCTACACCTTC | CSGQDSYGYTF
TRBJ2-7 | many | TRBV5-1 | . | TGCGCCAGCAGCTTCGGGGCGGGACCTGCCTACGAGCAGTACTTC | CASSFGAGPAYEQYF
TRBJ1-2 | once | TRBV13 | TRBD1 | TGTGCCAGCAGCTCCTCCGGGACAGGGGCAAAAAGCACCTTC | CASSSSGTGAKSTF
TRBJ1-2 | many | TRBV5-5 | . | TGTGCCAGCAGCTTGATTCCAGCTGTAAACTATGGCTACACCTTC | CASSLIPAVNYGYTF
TRBJ2-7 | once | TRBV10-3 | TRBD2 | TGTGCCATCGGGCAAGCGGGAGTACCGTACGAGCAGTACTTC | CAIGQAGVPYEQYF
TRBJ2-3 | . | TRBV7-2 | . | TGTGCCAGCAGCTTACATGGGTGGGGCGGCCTTAGCACAGATGCGCAGTATTTT | CASSLHGWGGLSTDAQYF